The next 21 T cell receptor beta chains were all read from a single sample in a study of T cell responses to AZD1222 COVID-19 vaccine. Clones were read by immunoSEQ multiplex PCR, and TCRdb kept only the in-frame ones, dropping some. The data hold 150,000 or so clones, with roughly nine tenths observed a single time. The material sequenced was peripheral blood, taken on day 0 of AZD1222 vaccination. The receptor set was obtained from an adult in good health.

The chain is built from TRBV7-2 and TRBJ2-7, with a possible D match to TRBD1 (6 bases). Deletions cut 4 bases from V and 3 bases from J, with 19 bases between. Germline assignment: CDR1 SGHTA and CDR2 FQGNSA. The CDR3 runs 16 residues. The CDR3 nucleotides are TGTGCCAGCAGCTCCCGGCGCCAGGGGATGTACTACGAGCAGTACTTC. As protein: CASSSRRQGMYYEQYF.

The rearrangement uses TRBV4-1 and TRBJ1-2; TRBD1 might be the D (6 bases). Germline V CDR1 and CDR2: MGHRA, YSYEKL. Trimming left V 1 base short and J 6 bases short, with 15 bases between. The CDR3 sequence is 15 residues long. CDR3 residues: CASSQGIWGAHGYTF. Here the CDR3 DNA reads TGCGCCAGCAGCCAAGGAATATGGGGGGCGCATGGCTACACCTTC.

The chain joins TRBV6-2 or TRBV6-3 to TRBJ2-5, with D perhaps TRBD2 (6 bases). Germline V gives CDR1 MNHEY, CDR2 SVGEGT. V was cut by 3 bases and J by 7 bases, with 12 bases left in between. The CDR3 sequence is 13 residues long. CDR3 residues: CASSYSGLWTQYF. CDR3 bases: TGTGCCAGCAGTTATTCCGGACTATGGACCCAGTACTTC.

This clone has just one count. The CDR3 reads CASSLEVGGGGQPQHF. The CDR3 bases are TGTGCCAGCAGCTTAGAAGTCGGAGGGGGCGGACAGCCCCAGCATTTT. The V and J genes are TRBV7-2 and TRBJ1-5; 7 bases match TRBD1. The trim removed 1 base at V and 7 bases at J, leaving 10 bases unmatched. The germline V gene has CDR1 SGHTA and CDR2 FQGNSA. The CDR3 sequence is 16 residues long.

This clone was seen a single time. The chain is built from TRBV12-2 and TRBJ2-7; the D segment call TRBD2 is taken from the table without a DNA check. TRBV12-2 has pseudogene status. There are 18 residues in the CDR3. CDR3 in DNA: TGTGCAAGTCGCCGGGGCGAGCCGGGACTAGCGGATCTCTACGAGCAGTACTTC. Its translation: CASRRGEPGLADLYEQYF.

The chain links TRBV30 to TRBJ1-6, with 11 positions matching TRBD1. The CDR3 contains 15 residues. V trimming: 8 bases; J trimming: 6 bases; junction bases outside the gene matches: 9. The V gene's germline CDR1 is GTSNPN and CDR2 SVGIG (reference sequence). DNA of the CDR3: TGTGCCCAGCAAGGGACAGGGGGAATTAATTCACCCCTCCACTTT. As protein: CAQQGTGGINSPLHF.

CDR3 amino acids: CASSVGGVHPQHF. The DNA for the CDR3 is TGTGCCAGCAGCGTAGGGGGAGTACATCCCCAGCATTTT. The rearrangement uses TRBV9 and TRBJ1-5, with unresolved D. Germline CDR1 reads SGDLS; CDR2 reads YYNGEE. Deletions cut 0 bases from V and 10 bases from J, with 11 bases between. The CDR3 runs 13 residues. Together with reference TRBV9 and TRBJ1-5, the CDR3 gives the full variable domain: DSGVTQTPKHLITATGQRVTLRCSPRSGDLSVYWYQQSLDQGLQFLIQYYNGEERAKGNILERFSAQQFPDLHSELNLSSLELGDSALYFCASSVGGVHPQHFGDGTRLSIL.

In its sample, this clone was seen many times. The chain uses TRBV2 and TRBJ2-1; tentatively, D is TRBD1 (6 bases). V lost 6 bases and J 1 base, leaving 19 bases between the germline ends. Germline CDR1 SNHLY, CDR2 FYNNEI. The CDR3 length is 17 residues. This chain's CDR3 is CASRHMSGTLSYNEQFF. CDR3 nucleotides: TGTGCCAGCAGGCATATGTCCGGGACACTTTCCTACAATGAGCAGTTCTTC.

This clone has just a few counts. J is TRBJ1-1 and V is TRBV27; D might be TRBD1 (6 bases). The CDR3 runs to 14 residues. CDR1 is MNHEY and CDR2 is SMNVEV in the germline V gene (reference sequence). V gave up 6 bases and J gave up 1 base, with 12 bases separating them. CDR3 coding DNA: TGTGCCAGCAGGATAGGGGGGCCGAACACTGAAGCTTTCTTT. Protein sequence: CASRIGGPNTEAFF.

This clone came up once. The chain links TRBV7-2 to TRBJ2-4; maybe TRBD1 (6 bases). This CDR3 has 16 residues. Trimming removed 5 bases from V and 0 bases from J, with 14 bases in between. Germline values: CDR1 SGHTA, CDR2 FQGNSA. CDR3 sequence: CASSHDRIVAKNIQYF. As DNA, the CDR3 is TGTGCCAGCAGCCACGACAGGATTGTAGCCAAAAACATTCAGTACTTC.

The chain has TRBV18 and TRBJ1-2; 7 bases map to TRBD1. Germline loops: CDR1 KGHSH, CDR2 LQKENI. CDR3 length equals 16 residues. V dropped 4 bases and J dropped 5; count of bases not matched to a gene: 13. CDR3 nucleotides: TGTGCCAGCTCACTCCGAACGACGACAGGGATGTATGGCTACACCTTC. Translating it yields CASSLRTTTGMYGYTF.

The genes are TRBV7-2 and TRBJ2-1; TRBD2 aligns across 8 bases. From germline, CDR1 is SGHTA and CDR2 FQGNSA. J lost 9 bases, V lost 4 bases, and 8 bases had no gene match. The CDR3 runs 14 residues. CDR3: CASSSGLEGGEQFF. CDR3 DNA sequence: TGTGCCAGCAGCTCGGGACTAGAGGGAGGTGAGCAGTTCTTC.

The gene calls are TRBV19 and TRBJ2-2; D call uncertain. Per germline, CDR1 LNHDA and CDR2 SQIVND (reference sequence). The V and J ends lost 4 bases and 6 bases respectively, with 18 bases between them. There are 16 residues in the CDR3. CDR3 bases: TGTGCCAGTAGTACCCGGGTCTTGAGTACACCCGGGGAGCTGTTTTTT. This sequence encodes CASSTRVLSTPGELFF.

The CDR3 sequence is CASSSRPQRGYGYTF. CDR3 nucleotides: TGTGCCAGCAGTTCTCGTCCTCAACGCGGGTATGGCTACACCTTC. The rearrangement links TRBV28 to TRBJ1-2; D gene ambiguous. The CDR3 totals 15 residues. CDR1 and CDR2 (germline): MDHEN, SYDVKM. Trimming shortened V by 4 bases and J by 5 bases, and 17 bases separated the two germline ends.

The CDR3 reads CASATGATSDEQYF. In nucleotides, the CDR3 is TGTGCCAGCGCTACAGGGGCGACATCGGACGAGCAGTACTTC. The rearrangement links TRBV28 to TRBJ2-7; the match to TRBD1 covers 7 bases. The CDR3 runs 14 residues. Trimming removed 8 bases from V and 5 bases from J; junction bases left unmatched: 12. Per the germline V gene, CDR1 is MDHEN and CDR2 is SYDVKM.

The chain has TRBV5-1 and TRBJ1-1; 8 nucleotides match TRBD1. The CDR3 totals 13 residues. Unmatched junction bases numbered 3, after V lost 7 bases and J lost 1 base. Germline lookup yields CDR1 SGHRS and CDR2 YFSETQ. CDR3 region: CASQGQENTEAFF. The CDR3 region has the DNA TGCGCCAGCCAGGGACAGGAGAACACTGAAGCTTTCTTT.

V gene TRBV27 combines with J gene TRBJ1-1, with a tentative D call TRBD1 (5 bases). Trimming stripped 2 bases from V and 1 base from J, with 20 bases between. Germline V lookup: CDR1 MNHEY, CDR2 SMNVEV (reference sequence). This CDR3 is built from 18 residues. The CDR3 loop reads CASSLTPIRGRANTEAFF. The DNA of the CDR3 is TGTGCCAGCAGTTTAACCCCAATTCGGGGCCGGGCGAACACTGAAGCTTTCTTT.

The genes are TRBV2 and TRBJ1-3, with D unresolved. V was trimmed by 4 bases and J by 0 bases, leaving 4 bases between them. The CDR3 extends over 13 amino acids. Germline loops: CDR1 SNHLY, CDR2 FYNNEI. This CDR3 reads CASSADSGNTIYF. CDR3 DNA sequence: TGTGCCAGCAGTGCCGACTCTGGAAACACCATATATTTT.

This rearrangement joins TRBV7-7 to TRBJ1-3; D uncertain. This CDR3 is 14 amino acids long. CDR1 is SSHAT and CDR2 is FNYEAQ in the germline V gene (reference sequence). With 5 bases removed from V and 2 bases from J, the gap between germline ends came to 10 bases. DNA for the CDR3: TGTGCCAGCAGCCCAACAGCAGCTGGAAACACCATATATTTT. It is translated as CASSPTAAGNTIYF.

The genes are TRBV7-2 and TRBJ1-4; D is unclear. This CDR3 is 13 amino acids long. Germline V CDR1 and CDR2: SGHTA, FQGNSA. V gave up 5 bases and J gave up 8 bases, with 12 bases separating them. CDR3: CASSRTEGEKLFF. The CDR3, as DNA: TGTGCCAGCAGCCGCACCGAAGGGGAAAAACTGTTTTTT. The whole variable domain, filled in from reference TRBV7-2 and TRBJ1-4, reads GAGVSQSPSNKVTEKGKDVELRCDPISGHTALYWYRQSLGQGLEFLIYFQGNSAPDKSGLPSDRFSAERTGGSVSTLTIQRTQQEDSAVYLCASSRTEGEKLFFGSGTQLSVL.

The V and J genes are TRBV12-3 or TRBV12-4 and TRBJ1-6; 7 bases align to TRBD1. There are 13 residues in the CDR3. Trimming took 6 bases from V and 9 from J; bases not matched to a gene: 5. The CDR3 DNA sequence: TGTGCCAGCAGGACAGGGCGTATTTCACCCCTCCACTTT. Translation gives CASRTGRISPLHF.